Given below is one T cell receptor beta chain in context. The sample belongs to a study of T cell changes during pregnancy in multiple sclerosis. The germline V gene encodes CDR1 MDHEN and CDR2 SYDVKM. The CDR3 is 11 amino acids. V was trimmed by 7 bases and J by 3 bases, leaving 7 bases between them. Assay: immunoSEQ multiplex PCR; the TCRdb copy retains only in-frame clones and omits some. This table has 44,000 or so clones, roughly 90% appearing once. The sequences come from peripheral blood, collected in the first trimester of pregnancy. J is TRBJ2-7 and V is TRBV28; a weak D match, TRBD1 (5 bases). This receptor was obtained from a female donor in good health, enrolled as a control in a pregnancy study. CDR3 DNA: TGTGCCAGCAAGGGGAACTACGAGCAGTACTTC. Amino acid sequence: CASKGNYEQYF.